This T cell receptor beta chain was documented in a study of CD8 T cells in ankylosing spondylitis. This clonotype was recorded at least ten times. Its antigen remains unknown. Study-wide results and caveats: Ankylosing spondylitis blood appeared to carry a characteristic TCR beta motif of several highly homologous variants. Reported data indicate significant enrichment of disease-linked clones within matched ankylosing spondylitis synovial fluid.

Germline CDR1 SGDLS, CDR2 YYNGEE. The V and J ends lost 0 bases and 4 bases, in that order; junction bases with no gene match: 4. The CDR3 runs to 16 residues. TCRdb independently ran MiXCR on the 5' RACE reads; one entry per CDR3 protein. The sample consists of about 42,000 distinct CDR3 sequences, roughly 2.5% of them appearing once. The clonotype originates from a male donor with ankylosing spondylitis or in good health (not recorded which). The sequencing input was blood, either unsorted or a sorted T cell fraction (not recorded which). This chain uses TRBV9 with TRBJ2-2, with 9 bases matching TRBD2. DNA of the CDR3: TGTGCCAGCAGCGTAGGTAGCGGGAGCCCCACCGGGGAGCTGTTTTTT. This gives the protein CASSVGSGSPTGELFF.